The entry below describes one T cell receptor beta chain. This sample stems from a study of blood T cell repertoires in COVID-19. Participants were placed into cohorts based on the clinical history they reported. The junction had 12 bases not matched to a gene; V was cut back by 5 bases and J by 1 base. Looked up from germline, CDR1 is MNHEY and CDR2 is SMNVEV (reference sequence). This CDR3 is 18 amino acids long. Assay: immunoSEQ multiplex PCR; the TCRdb copy retains only in-frame clones and omits some. The data show fewer than 350,000 clones, with more than 75% seen just once and about 2.3% held by the top ten.

The TCR was taken from a woman in her 40s with acute COVID-19. The chain joins TRBV27 to TRBJ1-4, with 8 bases aligning to TRBD1. The sample was PBMCs or T cells enriched from blood (not recorded which). The CDR3 reads CASSQTAGTGGTNEKLFF. The CDR3 coding sequence is TGTGCCAGCAGTCAAACCGCCGGGACAGGCGGAACTAATGAAAAACTGTTTTTT.